This T cell receptor (beta chain) was documented in a study of memory CD8 T cells in hepatitis C reinfection. Study overall: HCV reinfection: RNA-positive following two negative tests at least 60 days apart. Samples before reinfection came 55 to 20 weeks prior to detection.

Trimming removed 3 bases at V and 0 bases at J, with 8 bases between. The CDR3 spans 14 residues. The germline CDR1 and CDR2 sequences are LNHDA and SQIVND (reference sequence). Noted time point: pre-reinfection, 55 to 20 weeks before reinfection detection. The sorted cells went straight to TCR sequencing with no prior in vitro expansion. At all three reinfection time points, viable CD3+ CD8+ CD45RO- cells from a couple of donors served as controls. Produced via immunoSEQ multiplex PCR; TCRdb's table is partial and in-frame only. The profile shows 50,000 or so clones, 85% to 90% of them singletons. The V and J genes are TRBV19 and TRBJ1-1; possibly TRBD1 for D (5 bases). Sequenced input: naive CD8+ T cells sorted from blood. This clonotype originated in a man aged 18-30 years with hepatitis C virus infection. CDR3 nucleotide sequence: TGTGCCAGTAGTATGACAGTCATGAACACTGAAGCTTTCTTT. Its translation is CASSMTVMNTEAFF.